The 17 T cell receptor beta chains below were found in one sample sequenced in a study of blood T cell repertoires in COVID-19. Sequenced by immunoSEQ multiplex PCR; TCRdb stores in-frame clones only, minus some. The repertoire holds tens of thousands of clones, 80% to 90% seen once, with roughly 45% in the top ten. Sequencing input: peripheral blood. Receptor source: a human donor in a cohort sampled during active COVID-19.

The V and J genes are TRBV5-4 and TRBJ2-3, with a tentative D call TRBD2 (5 bases). The CDR3 length is 14 residues. Germline CDR1 SGHNT, CDR2 YYREEE (reference sequence). Trimming stripped 4 bases from V and 0 bases from J, with 9 bases between. The CDR3 DNA reads TGTGCCAGCAGCCAAGGACTGAGCACAGATACGCAGTATTTT. The encoded protein is CASSQGLSTDTQYF.

In DNA form, the CDR3 reads TGTGCCAGCAGTGTTGACAGGTTCCCCTCTGGGGCCAACGTCCTGACTTTC. Its protein is CASSVDRFPSGANVLTF. The rearrangement links TRBV6-1 to TRBJ2-6; D perhaps matches TRBD1 (6 bases). CDR1 and CDR2 (germline): MNHNS, SASEGT. CDR3 length: 17 amino acids. The ends were cut back, 4 bases at V and 0 bases at J, with 13 bases in the middle.

This chain links TRBV19 with TRBJ2-1; TRBD1 might be the D (5 bases). V shed 3 bases and J shed 4 bases, with 19 bases lying between them. CDR1 and CDR2 (germline): LNHDA, SQIVND (reference sequence). The CDR3 loop spans 17 amino acids. The CDR3 DNA is TGTGCCAGTAGTATTGACAGCCTCAAAGGCGGTTACAATGAGCAGTTCTTC. This translates into CASSIDSLKGGYNEQFF.

The chain employs TRBV19 and TRBJ2-3, with TRBD2 identical over 12 bases. Losses at the gene ends were 4 bases for V and 0 bases for J; bases not matched to a gene: 2. CDR1 is LNHDA, CDR2 SQIVND, per germline (reference sequence). The CDR3 length is 16 residues. The CDR3 loop is CASSTGTSGSTDTQYF. CDR3 DNA: TGTGCCAGTAGTACCGGGACTAGCGGGAGCACAGATACGCAGTATTTT.

This clone was found a few times. The gene calls are TRBV7-2 and TRBJ1-5; 7 bases align to TRBD1. The V and J ends lost 7 bases and 6 bases, in that order; junction bases with no gene match: 3. This CDR3 region has 12 residues. Germline loops: CDR1 SGHTA, CDR2 FQGNSA. The CDR3 loop reads CASNSGGQPQHF. As DNA, the CDR3 is TGTGCCAGCAACTCAGGGGGTCAGCCCCAGCATTTT.

This chain joins TRBV2 and TRBJ1-1; D is ambiguous. CDR3 length: 13 residues. Trimming took off 3 bases at V and 6 bases at J, with 11 bases between the two ends. Germline V CDR1 and CDR2: SNHLY, FYNNEI. CDR3 DNA sequence: TGTGCCAGCAGTGACCCTAATCAAGCTGAAGCTTTCTTT. Its protein is CASSDPNQAEAFF.

V and J are TRBV18 and TRBJ2-3; no clear D. Trimming removed 2 bases from V and 3 bases from J, with 9 bases in between. Germline V lookup: CDR1 KGHSH, CDR2 LQKENI. The CDR3 consists of 14 residues. The CDR3 nucleotides are TGTGCCAGCTCACCAGGAGATGGTACAGATACGCAGTATTTT. Amino acid sequence: CASSPGDGTDTQYF. Using reference TRBV18 and TRBJ2-3 for the parts outside the CDR3, the full variable domain is NAGVMQNPRHLVRRRGQEARLRCSPMKGHSHVYWYRQLPEEGLKFMVYLQKENIIDESGMPKERFSAEFPKEGPSILRIQQVVRGDSAAYFCASSPGDGTDTQYFGPGTRLTVL.

This chain uses TRBV11-3 with TRBJ2-3; D is ambiguous. CDR1 and CDR2 (germline): SGHNT, YENEEA. V was cut by 8 bases and J by 2 bases, with 11 bases left in between. The CDR3 is made up of 13 amino acids. The CDR3 region is CASRQSHTDTQYF. The CDR3, as DNA: TGTGCCAGCCGACAATCCCACACAGATACGCAGTATTTT.

This clone has just one count. The chain uses TRBV5-4 and TRBJ1-3, with 9 nucleotides matching TRBD1. The V segment lost 2 bases and the J segment 1 base; nucleotides outside the gene matches: 7. The CDR3 has 17 amino acids. CDR1 and CDR2 (germline): SGHNT, YYREEE (reference sequence). CDR3 sequence (DNA): TGTGCCAGCAGCTTAGCTTCTGACAGGGGGTCTGGAAACACCATATATTTT. This sequence encodes CASSLASDRGSGNTIYF.

The chain employs TRBV11-3 and TRBJ2-1; D possibly corresponds to TRBD1 (6 bases). Trimming shortened V by 4 bases and J by 4 bases, and 20 bases separated the two germline ends. This CDR3 is 17 amino acids long. In germline, CDR1 is SGHNT, CDR2 YENEEA. This CDR3 is CASSSLGWGRLYNEQFF. The CDR3, as DNA: TGTGCCAGCAGCTCCCTAGGGTGGGGGCGGCTATACAATGAGCAGTTCTTC.

The chain employs TRBV12-3 or TRBV12-4 and TRBJ1-1; a possible D gene is TRBD1 (5 bases). The length of the CDR3 is 13 residues. Trimming took off 3 bases at V and 3 bases at J, with 8 bases between the two ends. The CDR3 nucleotides read TGTGCCAGCAGTTTTAGGGGCCACACTGAAGCTTTCTTT. This gives the protein CASSFRGHTEAFF.

This clone has only one observation. The J gene is TRBJ2-1, the V gene TRBV5-1; 7 bases align to TRBD1. This CDR3 has 14 amino acids. V lost 0 bases, J lost 5 bases, and 2 bases stayed unmatched. Germline loops: CDR1 SGHRS, CDR2 YFSETQ. The CDR3 region is CASSLGQGNNEQFF. Here the CDR3 DNA reads TGCGCCAGCAGCTTGGGACAGGGAAACAATGAGCAGTTCTTC. Drawing the rest from reference TRBV5-1 and TRBJ2-1, the complete variable domain is KAGVTQTPRYLIKTRGQQVTLSCSPISGHRSVSWYQQTPGQGLQFLFEYFSETQRNKGNFPGRFSGRQFSNSRSEMNVSTLELGDSALYLCASSLGQGNNEQFFGPGTRLTVL.

The CDR3 region is CASSLGGANYGYTF. CDR3 nucleotide sequence: TGTGCCAGCAGCTTAGGAGGAGCTAACTATGGCTACACCTTC. The rearrangement links TRBV7-2 to TRBJ1-2; D gene unclear. The germline V gene encodes CDR1 SGHTA and CDR2 FQGNSA. This CDR3 contains 14 residues. Trimming removed 1 base at V and 0 bases at J, with 6 bases between.

The chain joins TRBV7-2 to TRBJ2-5, with a tentative D call TRBD2 (7 bases). The CDR3 loop spans 17 amino acids. Per the germline V gene, CDR1 is SGHTA and CDR2 is FQGNSA. V was trimmed by 0 bases and J by 4 bases, leaving 18 bases between them. The CDR3 here is CASSLAGGGRPGETQYF. DNA of the CDR3: TGTGCCAGCAGCTTAGCGGGGGGGGGCAGGCCAGGAGAGACCCAGTACTTC.

The chain recombines TRBV7-7 with TRBJ2-5, with D tentatively TRBD2 (6 bases). V was pared by 1 base and J by 5 bases, with 14 bases between. CDR1 and CDR2 from the germline V gene are SSHAT and FNYEAQ (reference sequence). The CDR3 is 15 amino acids. The DNA for the CDR3 is TGTGCCAGCAGCTTAGATAGGCGGGGCTCTGAGACCCAGTACTTC. Its translation is CASSLDRRGSETQYF.

This chain uses TRBV27 with TRBJ2-7; tentative D call: TRBD1 (5 bases). CDR3 size: 13 residues. V was shortened by 5 bases and J by 6 bases, with 14 bases between the two germline ends. Germline loops: CDR1 MNHEY, CDR2 SMNVEV (reference sequence). The CDR3 sequence: CASSNRHLVEQYF. In DNA, the CDR3 is TGTGCCAGCAGTAACAGGCACCTTGTCGAGCAGTACTTC.

The V gene is TRBV3-1 (or the pseudogene TRBV3-2), the J gene TRBJ2-5, with no clear D. The germline V and J ends were trimmed by 3 bases and 5 bases, with 13 bases remaining between them. The CDR3 length is 14 residues. The germline V gene encodes CDR1 LGHDT and CDR2 YNNKEL (reference sequence). CDR3 sequence: CASSHHLVRETQYF. The CDR3 nucleotides read TGTGCCAGCAGCCACCATCTGGTCAGGGAGACCCAGTACTTC.